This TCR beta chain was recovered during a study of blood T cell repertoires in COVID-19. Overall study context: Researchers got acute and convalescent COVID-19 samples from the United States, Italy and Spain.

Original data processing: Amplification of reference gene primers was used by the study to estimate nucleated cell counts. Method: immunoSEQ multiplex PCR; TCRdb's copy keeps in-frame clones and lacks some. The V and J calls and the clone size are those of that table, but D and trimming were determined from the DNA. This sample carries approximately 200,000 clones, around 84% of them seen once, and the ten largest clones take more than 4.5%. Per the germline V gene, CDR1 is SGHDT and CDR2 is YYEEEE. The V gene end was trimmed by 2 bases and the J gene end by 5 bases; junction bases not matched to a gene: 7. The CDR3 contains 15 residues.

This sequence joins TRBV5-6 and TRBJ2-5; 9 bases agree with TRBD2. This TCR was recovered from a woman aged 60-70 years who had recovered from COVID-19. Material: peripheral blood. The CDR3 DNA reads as TGTGCCAGCAGCTTTGTGACTAGCGGCGGGGAGACCCAGTACTTC. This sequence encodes CASSFVTSGGETQYF. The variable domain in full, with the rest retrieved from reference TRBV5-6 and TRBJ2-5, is DAGVTQSPTHLIKTRGQQVTLRCSPKSGHDTVSWYQQALGQGPQFIFQYYEEEERQRGNFPDRFSGHQFPNYSSELNVNALLLGDSALYLCASSFVTSGGETQYFGPGTRLLVL.